This TCR beta chain is drawn from a study of human CD4 T cells and Enterobacteriaceae (dated by TCRdb to the early 2020s). In the study overall: Stimulating bacteria were E. coli, K. pneumoniae, E. aerogenes, S. flexneri, S. sonnei, S. typhimurium and S. aureus, heat-inactivated after culture. Overall study results and their limits: Clonotypes shared among Enterobacteriaceae cultures accounted for roughly 25-55% of unique rearrangements but about 66-95% of templates, while sharing with control bacteria was rare. Enterobacteriaceae-reactive repertoires co-clustered together and were polyclonal, yet held fewer clonotypes than S. aureus- or M. tuberculosis-reactive repertoires.

Proliferating activated T cells were FACS-sorted as CFSE-low CD25+ ICOS+ cells after roughly 6-7 days. Sorted memory CD4+ T cells were CFSE-labeled and cultured at a 2:1 ratio with irradiated autologous monocytes pulsed with antigen. Memory CD4+ T cells, defined as all CD4+ cells other than CD45RA+CCR7+CD95- naive cells, were FACS-sorted on a FACSAria III to a purity of over 98%. Blood from healthy donors came from blood donation centers in Switzerland. Positive selection with CD4 and CD14 magnetic microbeads was used to enrich total CD4+ T cells and monocytes. CD8+, CD14+, CD16+, CD56+, CD19+ and CD25-bright cells were excluded before sorting. The bacteria were heat-inactivated at 60 degrees C for two to three hours and added at around 1.9 particles per monocyte, and M. tuberculosis lysate was used at 3 ug/ml. Memory CD4+ T cells that proliferated and became CFSE-low after primary stimulation with Enterobacteriaceae or control bacteria had their TCR Vbeta genes sequenced. Across two independent experiments, two to four different donors were used to analyze each bacteria-reactive repertoire. Peripheral blood mononuclear cells were isolated from donor blood using Ficoll-Paque Plus.

This clone was counted between two and nine times. Per-base quality was not reported, and no clone a single base away is much larger than it. Survey-level sequencing, with a detection sensitivity of one cell in 40,000, was applied to the CFSE-low antigen-reactive cultures. Genomic DNA was extracted from cell pellets with the QIAamp DNA Micro Kit, and its quantity and purity were checked by spectrophotometry. The immunoSEQ multiplex PCR assay was used to amplify the TCR Vbeta CDR3 regions. The Illumina HiSeq platform was used to sequence the amplicons. Retrieved sequences were 87 nucleotides long and contained the CDR3 region. Per the original workflow: A clonotype was defined as a unique productive TCR Vbeta nucleotide sequence and was quantified by productive template frequency from ImmunoSEQ Analyzer V3.0. A threshold at the top 5th percentile of each frequency-ranked repertoire was used to define expanded clonotypes. Repertoire overlap was computed as Chao-Jaccard with the R package fossil and visualized by nonmetric multidimensional scaling with the R package MASS. TCRdb holds this immuneACCESS table with in-frame rearrangements only. Some clones are missing; in checked studies, unresolved V genes explain under half, and the rest has no known cause. V and J calls and clone size are given by that table; D and trimming were obtained from the DNA. The sample profile shows 750 to 850 clones; 35% to 55% of them were found once. 44% of the sample lies in the top ten.

The CDR3 numbers 13 residues from cysteine through phenylalanine. The retained sequence is limited to the CDR3, 39 bases, with the frame set at the first base. CDR1 and CDR2 are read off the germline V gene as SGHVS and FQNEAQ. V was cut back by 3 bases and J by 6 bases, leaving a gap of 12 bases between them. Material: bacteria-reactive CD4+ T cells grown in culture. The cell subset or site label here, explained by the study, means: CFSE-low proliferating memory CD4 T cells sorted after in vitro stimulation with a heat-inactivated bacterium or M. tuberculosis lysate. The clonotype was recovered from a human donor in good health. The chain uses TRBV7-8 and TRBJ2-7; matching of 6 bases hints at TRBD1 as the D gene. The CDR3 loop reads CASSFGTKGEQYF. The base sequence is TGTGCCAGCAGCTTTGGGACAAAAGGCGAGCAGTACTTC.